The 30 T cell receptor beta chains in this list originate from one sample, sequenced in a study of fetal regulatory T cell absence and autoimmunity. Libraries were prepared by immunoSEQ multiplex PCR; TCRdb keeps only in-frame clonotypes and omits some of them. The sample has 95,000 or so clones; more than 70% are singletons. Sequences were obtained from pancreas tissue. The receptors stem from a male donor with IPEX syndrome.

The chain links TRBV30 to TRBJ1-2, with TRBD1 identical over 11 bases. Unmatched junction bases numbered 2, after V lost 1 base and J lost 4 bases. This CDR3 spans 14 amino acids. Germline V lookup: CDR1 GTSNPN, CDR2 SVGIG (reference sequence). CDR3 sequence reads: CAWSGTGGAYGYTF. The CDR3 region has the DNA TGTGCCTGGAGTGGGACAGGGGGCGCCTATGGCTACACCTTC.

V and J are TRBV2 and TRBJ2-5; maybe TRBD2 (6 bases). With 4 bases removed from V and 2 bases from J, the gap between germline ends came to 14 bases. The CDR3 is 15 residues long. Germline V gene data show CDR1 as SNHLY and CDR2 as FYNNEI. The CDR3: CASSVNRLDQETQYF. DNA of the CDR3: TGTGCCAGCAGTGTGAACCGACTAGATCAAGAGACCCAGTACTTC.

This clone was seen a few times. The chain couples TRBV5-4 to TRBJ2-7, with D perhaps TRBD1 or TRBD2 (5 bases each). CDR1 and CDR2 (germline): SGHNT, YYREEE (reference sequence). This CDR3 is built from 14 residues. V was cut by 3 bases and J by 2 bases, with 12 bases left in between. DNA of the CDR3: TGTGCCAGCAGCTCTTCGGGACGGGCCTACGAGCAGTACTTC. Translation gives CASSSSGRAYEQYF.

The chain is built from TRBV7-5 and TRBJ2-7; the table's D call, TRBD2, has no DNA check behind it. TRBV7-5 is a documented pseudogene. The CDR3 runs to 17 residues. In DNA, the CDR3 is TGTGCCAGAAGCTTAAGGAGCGGGGGGGTCTGTCTCGGCGAGCAGTACTTC. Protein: CARSLRSGGVCLGEQYF.

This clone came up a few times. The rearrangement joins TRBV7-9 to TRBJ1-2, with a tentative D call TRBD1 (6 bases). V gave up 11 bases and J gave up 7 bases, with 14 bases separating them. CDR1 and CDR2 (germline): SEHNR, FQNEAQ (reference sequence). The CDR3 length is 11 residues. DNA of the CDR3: TGTGCCGGTTCCCAGGGGAGTGGCTACACCTTC. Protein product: CAGSQGSGYTF.

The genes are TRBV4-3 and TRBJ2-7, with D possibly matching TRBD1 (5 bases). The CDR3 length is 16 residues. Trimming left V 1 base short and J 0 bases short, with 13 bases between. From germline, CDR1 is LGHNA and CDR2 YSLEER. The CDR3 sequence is CASSQGRGSSSYEQYF. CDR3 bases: TGCGCCAGCAGCCAAGGAAGGGGCAGTAGCTCCTACGAGCAGTACTTC.

CDR3: CASSIEAPGQGNQPQHF. The DNA of the CDR3 is TGTGCCAGTAGTATAGAGGCCCCGGGACAGGGCAATCAGCCCCAGCATTTT. The V and J genes are TRBV19 and TRBJ1-5; 8 nucleotides agree with TRBD1. This CDR3 region has 17 residues. CDR1 and CDR2 from the germline V gene are LNHDA and SQIVND (reference sequence). V gave up 0 bases and J gave up 2 bases; unmatched junction bases: 6.

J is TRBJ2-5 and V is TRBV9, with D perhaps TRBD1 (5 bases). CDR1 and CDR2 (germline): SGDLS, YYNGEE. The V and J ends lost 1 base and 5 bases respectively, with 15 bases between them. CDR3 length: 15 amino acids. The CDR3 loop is CASSVYPAGAETQYF. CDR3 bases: TGTGCCAGCAGCGTATATCCGGCTGGGGCGGAGACCCAGTACTTC.

CDR3 nucleotide sequence: TGTGCCAGCAGCGGCCGACAGGACGGGTGGCCCCAGCATTTT. Its protein is CASSGRQDGWPQHF. The chain combines TRBV21-1 with TRBJ1-5; the table's TRBD1 call for D was not verified on the DNA. TRBV21-1 has pseudogene status. The CDR3 spans 14 residues.

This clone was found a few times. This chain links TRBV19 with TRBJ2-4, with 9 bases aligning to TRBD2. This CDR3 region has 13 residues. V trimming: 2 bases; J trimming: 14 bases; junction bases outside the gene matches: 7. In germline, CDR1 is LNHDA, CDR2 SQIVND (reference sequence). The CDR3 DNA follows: TGTGCCAGTAGTATACAGCCTAGCGGGAATAAGTACTTC. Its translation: CASSIQPSGNKYF. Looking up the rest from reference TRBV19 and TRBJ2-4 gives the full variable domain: DGGITQSPKYLFRKEGQNVTLSCEQNLNHDAMYWYRQDPGQGLRLIYYSQIVNDFQKGDIAEGYSVSREKKESFPLTVTSAQKNPTAFYLCASSIQPSGNKYFGAGTRLSVL.

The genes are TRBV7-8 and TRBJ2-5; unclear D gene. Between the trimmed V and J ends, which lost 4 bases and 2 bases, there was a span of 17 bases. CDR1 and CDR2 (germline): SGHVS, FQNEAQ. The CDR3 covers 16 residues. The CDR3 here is CASSSRVGRRQETQYF. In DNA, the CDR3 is TGTGCCAGCAGCTCGCGCGTGGGCCGTCGTCAAGAGACCCAGTACTTC.

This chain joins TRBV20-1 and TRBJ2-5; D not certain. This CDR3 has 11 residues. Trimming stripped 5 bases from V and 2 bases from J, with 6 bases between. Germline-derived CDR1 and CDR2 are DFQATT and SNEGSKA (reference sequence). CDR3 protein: CSAGRQETQYF. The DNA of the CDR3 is TGCAGTGCTGGACGGCAAGAGACCCAGTACTTC.

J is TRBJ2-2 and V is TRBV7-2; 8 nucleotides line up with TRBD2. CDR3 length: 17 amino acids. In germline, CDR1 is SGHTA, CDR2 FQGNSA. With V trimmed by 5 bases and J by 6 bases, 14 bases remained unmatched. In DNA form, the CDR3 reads TGTGCCAGCAGCCTCCTACTGGGCGGGAGGATCGCCGGGGAGCTGTTTTTT. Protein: CASSLLLGGRIAGELFF.

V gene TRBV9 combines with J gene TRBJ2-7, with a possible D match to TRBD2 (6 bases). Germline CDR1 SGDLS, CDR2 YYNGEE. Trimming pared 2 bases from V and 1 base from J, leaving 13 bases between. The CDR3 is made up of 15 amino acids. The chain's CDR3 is CASSVQGGPSYEQYF. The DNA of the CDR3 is TGTGCCAGCAGCGTCCAGGGAGGCCCATCCTACGAGCAGTACTTC.

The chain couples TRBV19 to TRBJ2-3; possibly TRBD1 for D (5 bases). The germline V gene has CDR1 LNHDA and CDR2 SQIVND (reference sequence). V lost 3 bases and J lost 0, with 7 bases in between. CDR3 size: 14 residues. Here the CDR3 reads CASSIDRSTDTQYF. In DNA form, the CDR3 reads TGTGCCAGTAGTATTGACAGAAGCACAGATACGCAGTATTTT.

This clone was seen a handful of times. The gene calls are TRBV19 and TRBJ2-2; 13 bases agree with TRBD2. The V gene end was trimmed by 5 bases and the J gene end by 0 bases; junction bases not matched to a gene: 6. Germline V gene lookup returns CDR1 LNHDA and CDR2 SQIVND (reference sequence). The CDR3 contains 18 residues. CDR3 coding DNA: TGTGCCAGTAGTCCGGGACTAGCGGGGTTCGCGAACACCGGGGAGCTGTTTTTT. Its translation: CASSPGLAGFANTGELFF.

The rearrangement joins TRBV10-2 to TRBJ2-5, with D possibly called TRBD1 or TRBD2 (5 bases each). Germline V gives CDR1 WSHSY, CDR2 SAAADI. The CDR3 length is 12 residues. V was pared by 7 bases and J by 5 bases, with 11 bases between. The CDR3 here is CASTWDAETQYF. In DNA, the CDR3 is TGCGCCAGCACTTGGGACGCCGAGACCCAGTACTTC.

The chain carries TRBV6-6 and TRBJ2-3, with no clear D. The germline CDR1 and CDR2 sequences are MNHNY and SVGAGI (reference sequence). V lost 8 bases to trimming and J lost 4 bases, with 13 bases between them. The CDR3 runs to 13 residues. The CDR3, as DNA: TGTGCCAGCCGAGGCGGATGGGCAGATACGCAGTATTTT. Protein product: CASRGGWADTQYF.

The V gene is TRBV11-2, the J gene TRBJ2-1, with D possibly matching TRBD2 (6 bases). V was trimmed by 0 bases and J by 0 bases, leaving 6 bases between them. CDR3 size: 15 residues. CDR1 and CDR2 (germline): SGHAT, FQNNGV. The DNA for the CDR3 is TGTGCCAGCAGCTTAGACGGGAGCTCCTACAATGAGCAGTTCTTC. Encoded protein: CASSLDGSSYNEQFF.

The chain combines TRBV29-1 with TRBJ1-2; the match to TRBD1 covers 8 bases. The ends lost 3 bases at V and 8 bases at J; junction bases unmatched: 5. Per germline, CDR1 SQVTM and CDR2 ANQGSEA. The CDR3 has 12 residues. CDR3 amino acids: CSVDDRGDGYTF. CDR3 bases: TGCAGCGTTGATGACAGGGGCGACGGCTACACCTTC.

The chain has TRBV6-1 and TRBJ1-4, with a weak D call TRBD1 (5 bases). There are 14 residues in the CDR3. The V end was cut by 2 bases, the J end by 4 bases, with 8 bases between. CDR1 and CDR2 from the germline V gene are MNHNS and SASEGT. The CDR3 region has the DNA TGTGCCAGCAGTGAAACTGGGGGTAATGAAAAACTGTTTTTT. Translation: CASSETGGNEKLFF.

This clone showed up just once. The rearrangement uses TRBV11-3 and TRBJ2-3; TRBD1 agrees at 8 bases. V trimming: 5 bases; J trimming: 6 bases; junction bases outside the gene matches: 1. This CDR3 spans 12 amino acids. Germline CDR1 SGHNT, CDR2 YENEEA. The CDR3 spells CASSRDRDTQYF. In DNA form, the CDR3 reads TGTGCCAGCAGCCGGGACAGGGATACGCAGTATTTT.

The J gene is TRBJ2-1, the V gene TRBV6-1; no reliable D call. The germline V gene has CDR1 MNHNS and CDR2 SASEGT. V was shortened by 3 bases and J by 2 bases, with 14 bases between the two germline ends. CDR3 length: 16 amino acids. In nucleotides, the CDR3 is TGTGCCAGCAGTGAGACTTGGGTTCTTACCTACAATGAGCAGTTCTTC. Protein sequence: CASSETWVLTYNEQFF.

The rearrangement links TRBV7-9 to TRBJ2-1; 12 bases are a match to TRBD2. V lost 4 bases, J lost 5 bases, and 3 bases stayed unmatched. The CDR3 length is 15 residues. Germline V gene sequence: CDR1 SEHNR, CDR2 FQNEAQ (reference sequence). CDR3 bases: TGTGCCAGCAGCTCCCGACTAGCGGGGGACAATGAGCAGTTCTTC. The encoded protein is CASSSRLAGDNEQFF.

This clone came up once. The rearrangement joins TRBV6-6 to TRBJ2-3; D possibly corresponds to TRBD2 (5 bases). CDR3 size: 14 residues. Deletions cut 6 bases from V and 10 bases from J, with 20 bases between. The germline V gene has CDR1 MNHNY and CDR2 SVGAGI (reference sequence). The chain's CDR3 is CASSEAAGPTAQYF. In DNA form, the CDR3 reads TGTGCCAGCAGCGAGGCCGCGGGCCCAACGGCGCAGTATTTT.

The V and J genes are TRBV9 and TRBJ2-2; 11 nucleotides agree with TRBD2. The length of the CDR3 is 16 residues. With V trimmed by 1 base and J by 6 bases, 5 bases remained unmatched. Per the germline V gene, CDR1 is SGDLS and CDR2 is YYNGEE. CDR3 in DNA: TGTGCCAGCAGCGTAACCTTAGCGGGAGGGCCCGGGGAGCTGTTTTTT. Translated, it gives CASSVTLAGGPGELFF.

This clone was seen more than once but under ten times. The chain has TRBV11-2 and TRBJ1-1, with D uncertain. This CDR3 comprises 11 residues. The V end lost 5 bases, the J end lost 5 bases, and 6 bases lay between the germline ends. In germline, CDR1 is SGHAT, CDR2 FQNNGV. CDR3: CASSANTEAFF. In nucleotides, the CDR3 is TGTGCCAGCAGCGCAAATACTGAAGCTTTCTTT.

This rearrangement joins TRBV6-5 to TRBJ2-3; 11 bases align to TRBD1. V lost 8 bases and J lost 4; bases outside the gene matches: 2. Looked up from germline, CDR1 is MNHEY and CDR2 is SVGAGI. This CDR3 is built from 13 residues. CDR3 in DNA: TGTGCCAGCGGGGGACAGGGGGCAGATACGCAGTATTTT. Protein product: CASGGQGADTQYF.

The DNA of the CDR3 is TGTGCCAGCAGCTCAGAAAACAGGGATACGCAGTATTTT. Amino acid sequence: CASSSENRDTQYF. The J gene is TRBJ2-3, the V gene TRBV5-4, with D possibly matching TRBD1 (5 bases). There are 13 residues in the CDR3. Trimming cost V 3 bases and J 6 bases, with 11 bases left between them. Germline V CDR1 and CDR2: SGHNT, YYREEE (reference sequence).

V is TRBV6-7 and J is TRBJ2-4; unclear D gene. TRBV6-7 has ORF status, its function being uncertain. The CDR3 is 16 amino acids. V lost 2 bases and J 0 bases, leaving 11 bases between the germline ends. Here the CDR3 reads CASSYVFPLAKNIQYF. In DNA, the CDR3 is TGTGCCAGCAGTTACGTGTTCCCCCTAGCCAAAAACATTCAGTACTTC.